This TCR beta chain was captured by sequencing in a study of glioma-infiltrating T cells. Points from the study as a whole: Above-expected tissue-blood divergence occurred in all gliomas, most in low-grade ones. Tissue and blood shared very few CDR3 sequences.

TCR alpha and beta CDR3 regions were amplified from RNA using iRepertoire nested multiplex PCR. Input was about 85-450 ng of tissue mRNA or PBMC total RNA. TCRdb recomputed calls from the multiplex PCR reads with MiXCR, one row per CDR3 protein. The sample lists approximately 40,000 distinct CDR3 sequences; about 20% were seen once. Trimming removed 2 bases at V and 8 bases at J, with 10 bases between. This CDR3 is built from 13 residues. CDR1 GTSNPN and CDR2 SVGIG come from the germline V gene (reference sequence). Details on this clonotype: As yet, its antigen is unknown.

The genes are TRBV30 and TRBJ1-6; D not certain. Source material: glioma tissue, nonneoplastic brain tissue, or PBMCs (not recorded which). The receptor was derived from a human donor with low-grade glioma or glioblastoma, undergoing nonglioma brain surgery, or in good health (not recorded which). In nucleotides, the CDR3 is TGTGCCTGGAGTAGCTCCTTCGATTCACCCCTCCACTTT. It specifies CAWSSSFDSPLHF. The entire variable domain, with the rest obtained from reference TRBV30 and TRBJ1-6, is as follows: SQTIHQWPATLVQPVGSPLSLECTVEGTSNPNLYWYRQAAGRGLQLLFYSVGIGQISSEVPQNLSASRPQDRQFILSSKKLLLSDSGFYLCAWSSSFDSPLHFGNGTRLTVT.